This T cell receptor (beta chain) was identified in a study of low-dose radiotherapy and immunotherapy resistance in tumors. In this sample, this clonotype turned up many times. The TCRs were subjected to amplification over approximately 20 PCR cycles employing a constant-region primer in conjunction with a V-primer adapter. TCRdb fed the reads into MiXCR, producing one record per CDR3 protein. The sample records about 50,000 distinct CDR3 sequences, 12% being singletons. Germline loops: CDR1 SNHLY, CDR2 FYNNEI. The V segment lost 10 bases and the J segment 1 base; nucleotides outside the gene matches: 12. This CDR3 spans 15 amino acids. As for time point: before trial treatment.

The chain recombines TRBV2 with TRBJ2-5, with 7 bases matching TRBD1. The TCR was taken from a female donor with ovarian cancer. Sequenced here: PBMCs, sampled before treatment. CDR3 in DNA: TGTGCCAACACCGCCCCTCAGGGGGTCCAAGAGACCCAGTACTTC. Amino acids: CANTAPQGVQETQYF.